The 13 T cell receptor beta chains given below trace back to one sample, sequenced in a study of T cells in tumors after PD-1 blockade. Assay used: immunoSEQ multiplex PCR; TCRdb lists only in-frame clones, some missing. The sample records some 20,000 clones, roughly 73% being singletons. Sequencing used PBMCs, obtained before anti-PD-1 treatment. These receptors were collected from a human donor with basal cell carcinoma.

The CDR3 sequence is CASSQQGGPDTQYF. The DNA for the CDR3 is TGTGCCAGCTCACAACAAGGGGGCCCAGATACGCAGTATTTT. The chain combines TRBV18 with TRBJ2-3; 7 bases are shared with TRBD1. The junction had 5 bases not matched to a gene; V was cut back by 4 bases and J by 4 bases. The CDR3 runs to 14 residues. Germline values: CDR1 KGHSH, CDR2 LQKENI. Supplemented by reference TRBV18 and TRBJ2-3, the full variable domain reads NAGVMQNPRHLVRRRGQEARLRCSPMKGHSHVYWYRQLPEEGLKFMVYLQKENIIDESGMPKERFSAEFPKEGPSILRIQQVVRGDSAAYFCASSQQGGPDTQYFGPGTRLTVL.

V and J are TRBV28 and TRBJ1-5; 8 nucleotides match TRBD1. The CDR3 loop spans 14 amino acids. Per the germline V gene, CDR1 is MDHEN and CDR2 is SYDVKM. The V and J ends lost 11 bases and 11 bases, in that order; junction bases with no gene match: 17. DNA of the CDR3: TGTGCCTTAGGACAGGGAGGATCGTCGGCGGCCCAGCATTTT. Protein sequence: CALGQGGSSAAQHF.

This clone occurred a few times. V usage is TRBV6-4 and J usage is TRBJ2-7; D is ambiguous. Per germline, CDR1 MRHNA and CDR2 SNTAGT. Deletions cut 3 bases from V and 6 bases from J, with 9 bases between. The CDR3 length is 12 residues. CDR3 DNA: TGTGCCAGCAGTGATGCGCTGGCCGAGCAGTACTTC. Residues: CASSDALAEQYF.

This rearrangement joins TRBV5-5 to TRBJ2-1, with a possible D match to TRBD2 (6 bases). There are 15 residues in the CDR3. Trimming took 0 bases from V and 3 from J, leaving 10 bases between them. Looked up from germline, CDR1 is SGHKS and CDR2 is YYEKEE (reference sequence). CDR3: CASSLVSSDYNEQFF. The CDR3 nucleotides are TGTGCCAGCAGCTTGGTTTCTAGCGACTACAATGAGCAGTTCTTC.

The chain uses TRBV6-4 and TRBJ2-1; TRBD2 agrees at 7 bases. CDR1 and CDR2 (germline): MRHNA, SNTAGT. This CDR3 has 17 amino acids. V shed 0 bases, J shed 3 bases, and the junction held 8 bases outside the gene matches. This chain's CDR3 is CASSDSKSGTDYNEQFF. Here the CDR3 DNA reads TGTGCCAGCAGTGACTCGAAAAGCGGGACCGACTACAATGAGCAGTTCTTC.

The rearrangement links TRBV5-6 to TRBJ2-1, with 7 nucleotides matching TRBD1. V was pared by 2 bases and J by 3 bases, with 5 bases of the junction left unmatched. CDR3 size: 15 residues. In germline, CDR1 is SGHDT, CDR2 YYEEEE. Written as DNA, the CDR3 is TGTGCCAGCAGCTTCGTCGACAGGGACTACAATGAGCAGTTCTTC. Protein product: CASSFVDRDYNEQFF. The variable domain in full, completed from reference TRBV5-6 and TRBJ2-1, reads DAGVTQSPTHLIKTRGQQVTLRCSPKSGHDTVSWYQQALGQGPQFIFQYYEEEERQRGNFPDRFSGHQFPNYSSELNVNALLLGDSALYLCASSFVDRDYNEQFFGPGTRLTVL.

The genes are TRBV3-1 (or the pseudogene TRBV3-2) and TRBJ2-3; D perhaps matches TRBD1 (6 bases). The germline V gene encodes CDR1 LGHDT and CDR2 YNNKEL (reference sequence). Trimming removed 0 bases from V and 6 bases from J, with 22 bases in between. This CDR3 is 18 amino acids long. CDR3 in DNA: TGTGCCAGCAGCCAAGATGGGGGCACGGATTCCCCCTCGGATACGCAGTATTTT. This translates into CASSQDGGTDSPSDTQYF.

The chain couples TRBV27 to TRBJ1-2, with D perhaps TRBD1 (6 bases). The CDR3 loop spans 14 amino acids. CDR1 MNHEY and CDR2 SMNVEV come from the germline V gene (reference sequence). V gave up 2 bases and J gave up 8 bases, with 15 bases separating them. The CDR3 DNA reads TGTGCCAGCAGTTTAAGGGGGGAAAGGTTCGGCTACACCTTC. Protein product: CASSLRGERFGYTF.

This clone was recorded once. V is TRBV29-1 and J is TRBJ1-5; no definite D call. Germline V gives CDR1 SQVTM, CDR2 ANQGSEA. V was shortened by 4 bases and J by 0 bases, with 7 bases between the two germline ends. This CDR3 comprises 13 residues. The CDR3 bases are TGCAGCGTTGGTCAAAATAGCAATCAGCCCCAGCATTTT. Protein sequence: CSVGQNSNQPQHF. Together with reference TRBV29-1 and TRBJ1-5, the CDR3 gives the full variable domain: SAVISQKPSRDICQRGTSLTIQCQVDSQVTMMFWYRQQPGQSLTLIATANQGSEATYESGFVIDKFPISRPNLTFSTLTVSNMSPEDSSIYLCSVGQNSNQPQHFGDGTRLSIL.

V and J are TRBV5-1 and TRBJ2-1; 11 bases fit TRBD2. Germline loops: CDR1 SGHRS, CDR2 YFSETQ. There are 18 residues in the CDR3. The trim removed 3 bases at V and 6 bases at J, leaving 14 bases unmatched. CDR3 sequence: CASSSSLAGGRWGNEQFF. Here the CDR3 DNA reads TGCGCCAGCAGCTCCTCCCTAGCGGGGGGCCGGTGGGGCAATGAGCAGTTCTTC.

This clone is a singleton in its sample. The chain uses TRBV6-5 and TRBJ1-2; D perhaps matches TRBD1 (6 bases). Trimming removed 2 bases at V and 0 bases at J, with 13 bases between. From germline, CDR1 is MNHEY and CDR2 SVGAGI. The CDR3 spans 16 residues. CDR3: CASSYVSAGANYGYTF. The CDR3 region has the DNA TGTGCCAGCAGTTACGTCTCTGCAGGGGCTAACTATGGCTACACCTTC.

V and J are TRBV18 and TRBJ2-5, with 7 bases identical to TRBD2. CDR1 and CDR2 from the germline V gene are KGHSH and LQKENI. V lost 5 bases and J lost 3; bases outside the gene matches: 6. The CDR3 covers 14 residues. Here the CDR3 reads CASSLRGREETQYF. In DNA form, the CDR3 reads TGTGCCAGCTCATTACGAGGGAGGGAAGAGACCCAGTACTTC.

V gene TRBV6-1 combines with J gene TRBJ2-3; perhaps TRBD1 as D (5 bases). There are 17 residues in the CDR3. Trimming pared 1 base from V and 2 bases from J, leaving 16 bases between. In germline, CDR1 is MNHNS, CDR2 SASEGT. The CDR3: CASSEGRQRGYTDTQYF. The CDR3 DNA sequence: TGTGCCAGCAGTGAAGGGAGACAGAGAGGCTACACAGATACGCAGTATTTT.